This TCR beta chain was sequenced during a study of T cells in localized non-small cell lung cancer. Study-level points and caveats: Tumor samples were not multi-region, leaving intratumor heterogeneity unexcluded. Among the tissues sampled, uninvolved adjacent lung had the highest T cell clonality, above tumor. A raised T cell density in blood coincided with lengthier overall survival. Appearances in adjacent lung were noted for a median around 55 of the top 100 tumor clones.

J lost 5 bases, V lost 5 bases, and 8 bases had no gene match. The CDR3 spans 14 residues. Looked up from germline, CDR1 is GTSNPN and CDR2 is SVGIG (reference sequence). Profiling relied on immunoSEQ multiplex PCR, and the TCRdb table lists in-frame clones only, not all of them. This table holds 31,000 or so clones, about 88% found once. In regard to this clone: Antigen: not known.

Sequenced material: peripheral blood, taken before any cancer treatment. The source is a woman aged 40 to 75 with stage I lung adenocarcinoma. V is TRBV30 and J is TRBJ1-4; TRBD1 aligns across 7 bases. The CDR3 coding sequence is TGTGCCTGGGATACAGGGGTTTGGAATGAAAAACTGTTTTTT. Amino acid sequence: CAWDTGVWNEKLFF. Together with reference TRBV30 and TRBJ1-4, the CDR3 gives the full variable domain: SQTIHQWPATLVQPVGSPLSLECTVEGTSNPNLYWYRQAAGRGLQLLFYSVGIGQISSEVPQNLSASRPQDRQFILSSKKLLLSDSGFYLCAWDTGVWNEKLFFGSGTQLSVL.